A single sample gave rise to the 16 T cell receptor beta chains below, sequenced in a study of beta chain features in type 1 diabetes. Expressed TCRB transcripts were sequenced after all isolated RNA was converted to cDNA. The method was immunoSEQ multiplex PCR; TCRdb's version includes in-frame clones alone and lacks a portion of them. Here the sample spans around 400,000 clones, about 15% being singletons. Sequencing used naive CD4+ T cells from blood. The receptors here all came from a woman between 18 and 30 years old in good health.

CDR3 amino acids: CASRYARSSYEQYF. In DNA form, the CDR3 reads TGTGCCAGCAGGTACGCGAGAAGCTCCTACGAGCAGTACTTC. The genes are TRBV28 and TRBJ2-7; D gene unclear. Germline CDR1 is MDHEN and CDR2 is SYDVKM. The CDR3 has 14 amino acids. Trimming stripped 6 bases from V and 0 bases from J, with 12 bases between.

This clone has just a few counts. CDR3: CASSWWAEETQYF. DNA for the CDR3: TGTGCCAGCAGCTGGTGGGCAGAGGAGACCCAGTACTTC. The J gene is TRBJ2-5, the V gene TRBV5-6; D remains ambiguous. CDR1 is SGHDT and CDR2 is YYEEEE in the germline V gene. The CDR3 loop spans 13 amino acids. Trimming removed 3 bases from V and 5 bases from J, with 11 bases in between.

This clone was seen a few times. This chain connects TRBV11-1 to TRBJ2-1; maybe TRBD2 (5 bases). The CDR3 length is 15 residues. CDR1 is SGHAT and CDR2 is FQDESV in the germline V gene (reference sequence). V lost 2 bases, J lost 1 base, and 9 bases lay in between. The CDR3 reads CASSLLRGSYNEQFF. CDR3 sequence (DNA): TGTGCCAGCAGCTTACTCCGGGGTTCCTACAATGAGCAGTTCTTC.

The J gene is TRBJ2-7, the V gene TRBV15, with 12 bases identical to TRBD2. The V segment lost 3 bases and the J segment 3 bases; nucleotides outside the gene matches: 6. Looked up from germline, CDR1 is LNHNV and CDR2 is YYDKDF (reference sequence). The CDR3 is made up of 16 amino acids. The CDR3 spells CATSRPGLAGFYEQYF. The CDR3 nucleotides read TGTGCCACCAGCAGGCCGGGACTAGCGGGCTTCTACGAGCAGTACTTC.

This clone came up a few times. This CDR3 is CSAGTSSYNEQFF. In DNA, the CDR3 is TGCAGCGCCGGGACTAGCTCCTACAATGAGCAGTTCTTC. The rearrangement uses TRBV29-1 and TRBJ2-1, with 8 bases aligning to TRBD2. Germline V CDR1 and CDR2: SQVTM, ANQGSEA. CDR3 length: 13 residues. With V trimmed by 7 bases and J by 0 bases, 2 bases remained unmatched.

The CDR3 reads CSVRQRLAANNEQFF. CDR3 in DNA: TGCAGCGTTAGGCAACGACTAGCGGCAAACAATGAGCAGTTCTTC. The chain has TRBV29-1 and TRBJ2-1; 9 bases agree with TRBD2. With 5 bases clipped from V and 5 bases from J, the junction kept 10 bases outside the gene matches. Germline CDR1 reads SQVTM; CDR2 reads ANQGSEA. The CDR3 consists of 15 residues.

This clone has only a few counts. The J gene is TRBJ2-7, the V gene TRBV27; the D gene is possibly TRBD2 (5 bases). Germline CDR1 MNHEY, CDR2 SMNVEV (reference sequence). V lost 5 bases and J lost 2, with 13 bases in between. This CDR3 has 14 residues. CDR3 in amino acids: CASSPTRATYEQYF. CDR3 in DNA: TGTGCCAGCAGTCCAACTAGGGCAACCTACGAGCAGTACTTC.

Only a few counts were recorded for this clone. The chain uses TRBV4-1 and TRBJ2-1; 10 nucleotides align to TRBD2. The CDR3 runs 17 residues. Germline loops: CDR1 MGHRA, CDR2 YSYEKL. V dropped 0 bases and J dropped 4; count of bases not matched to a gene: 6. CDR3: CASSQEAGGPGYNEQFF. CDR3 nucleotides: TGCGCCAGCAGCCAAGAAGCGGGAGGGCCCGGGTACAATGAGCAGTTCTTC.

This clone was counted only a few times. The chain employs TRBV4-3 and TRBJ2-4; tentatively, D is TRBD1 (6 bases). The CDR3 covers 17 residues. V was trimmed by 2 bases and J by 2 bases, leaving 16 bases between them. Per the germline V gene, CDR1 is LGHNA and CDR2 is YSLEER. The CDR3 bases are TGCGCCAGCAGCCAATACGAATGGGGGCGACCCAAAAACATTCAGTACTTC. Amino acid sequence: CASSQYEWGRPKNIQYF.

A single count supports this clone. The CDR3 DNA reads as TGTGCCAGCAGCTTCCGGACACGAAACATTCAGTACTTC. It is translated as CASSFRTRNIQYF. The V and J genes are TRBV9 and TRBJ2-4, with D maybe TRBD1 (5 bases). This CDR3 contains 13 residues. Germline V gene data show CDR1 as SGDLS and CDR2 as YYNGEE. Trimming took off 4 bases at V and 6 bases at J, with 11 bases between the two ends.

This clone was picked up a small number of times. V usage is TRBV7-9 and J usage is TRBJ2-1; TRBD2 agrees at 12 bases. J gave up 9 bases and V 4 bases, and 7 bases lay outside the gene matches. This CDR3 is 15 amino acids long. From germline, CDR1 is SEHNR and CDR2 FQNEAQ (reference sequence). Written as DNA, the CDR3 is TGTGCCAGCAGCTCCAGACTAGCGGGAGTGGCTGAGCAGTTCTTC. This gives the protein CASSSRLAGVAEQFF.

This clone was recorded a few times. V is TRBV9 and J is TRBJ2-3, with 8 bases that match TRBD2. Germline-derived CDR1 and CDR2 are SGDLS and YYNGEE. Trimming took 0 bases from V and 4 from J; bases not matched to a gene: 10. CDR3 size: 17 residues. CDR3: CASSVDPLAGSADTQYF. CDR3 DNA sequence: TGTGCCAGCAGCGTAGATCCCCTAGCGGGCAGCGCAGATACGCAGTATTTT.

In its sample, this clone was seen a few times. The CDR3 sequence is CASSLVRSYEQYF. In DNA form, the CDR3 reads TGTGCCAGCAGTTTAGTCCGCTCCTACGAGCAGTACTTC. The V call is TRBV27, the J call TRBJ2-7; no reliable D call. The CDR3 has 13 residues. V was clipped by 2 bases and J by 0 bases, with 5 bases between them. Germline loops: CDR1 MNHEY, CDR2 SMNVEV (reference sequence).

This clone was observed a few times. The rearrangement joins TRBV4-3 to TRBJ1-1; 7 nucleotides agree with TRBD1. The germline V gene has CDR1 LGHNA and CDR2 YSLEER. The CDR3 totals 16 residues. The trim removed 5 bases at V and 0 bases at J, leaving 9 bases unmatched. CDR3 residues: CASSSGTVGMNTEAFF. Here the CDR3 DNA reads TGCGCCAGCAGCTCCGGGACAGTAGGCATGAACACTGAAGCTTTCTTT.

This clone was detected a few times. V usage is TRBV7-8 and J usage is TRBJ2-5, with D possibly being TRBD1 (5 bases). The germline gives CDR1 SGHVS, CDR2 FQNEAQ. Trimming shortened V by 5 bases and J by 1 base, and 14 bases separated the two germline ends. This CDR3 spans 15 amino acids. The CDR3, as DNA: TGTGCCAGCAGCGGAAAGGCTCAGGGCCAAGAGACCCAGTACTTC. Residues: CASSGKAQGQETQYF.

The chain uses TRBV29-1 and TRBJ2-7; 8 bases map to TRBD2. V lost 5 bases, J lost 1 base, and 4 bases stayed unmatched. Germline V gene sequence: CDR1 SQVTM, CDR2 ANQGSEA. The CDR3 extends over 13 amino acids. In DNA, the CDR3 is TGCAGCGTTCTTGTAGCGGGATCCTACGAGCAGTACTTC. Translating it yields CSVLVAGSYEQYF.